These 20 T cell receptor beta chains share one sample of origin, sequenced in a study of long-term antiretroviral therapy in people with HIV. Sequencing relied on immunoSEQ assay v3.0, run at survey level. TCRdb's table, derived via immunoSEQ multiplex PCR, lists solely in-frame clones and lacks some. The table records about 5,600 clones, about 77% of them present only once. The sequencing used unsorted PBMCs, collected 1.8 years before starting antiretroviral therapy. Every receptor here comes from a middle-aged man with HIV.

This chain connects TRBV7-8 to TRBJ2-2; D gene unclear. This CDR3 comprises 16 residues. Trimming pared 1 base from V and 3 bases from J, leaving 12 bases between. Germline V gives CDR1 SGHVS, CDR2 FQNEAQ. The CDR3 region has the DNA TGTGCCAGCAGCTTAGAAGTATCACTTTACACCGGGGAGCTGTTTTTT. Encoded protein: CASSLEVSLYTGELFF.

This clone was counted a few times. Other DNA sequences in the same sample also yield this CDR3. This chain connects TRBV7-9 to TRBJ2-5, with TRBD1 as a possible D gene (6 bases). The V end was cut by 2 bases, the J end by 1 base, with 8 bases between. CDR1 is SEHNR and CDR2 is FQNEAQ in the germline V gene (reference sequence). The CDR3 sequence is 14 residues long. The DNA for the CDR3 is TGTGCCAGCAGCTTACCGACAGGCCAAGAGACCCAGTACTTC. Encoded protein: CASSLPTGQETQYF.

J is TRBJ2-3 and V is TRBV7-3; D remains ambiguous. The CDR3 extends over 14 amino acids. The V gene's germline CDR1 is SGHTA and CDR2 FQGTGA. V lost 1 base to trimming and J lost 2 bases, with 7 bases between them. The CDR3 here is CASSLIGDTDTQYF. The DNA for the CDR3 is TGTGCCAGCAGCTTAATAGGAGACACAGATACGCAGTATTTT. The whole variable domain, filled in from reference TRBV7-3 and TRBJ2-3, reads GAGVSQTPSNKVTEKGKYVELRCDPISGHTALYWYRQSLGQGPEFLIYFQGTGAADDSGLPNDRFFAVRPEGSVSTLKIQRTERGDSAVYLCASSLIGDTDTQYFGPGTRLTVL.

In this sample, this clone turned up a few times. The chain uses TRBV7-9 and TRBJ2-7; unclear D gene. From germline, CDR1 is SEHNR and CDR2 FQNEAQ (reference sequence). V gave up 2 bases and J gave up 4 bases, with 6 bases separating them. This CDR3 has 12 amino acids. The CDR3 bases are TGTGCCAGCAGCTTATCGGGTTACGAGCAGTACTTC. Translated, it gives CASSLSGYEQYF.

The rearrangement links TRBV7-2 to TRBJ2-1, with 14 bases that match TRBD2. The CDR3 has 19 residues. V gave up 5 bases and J gave up 5 bases; unmatched junction bases: 14. Germline V gene lookup returns CDR1 SGHTA and CDR2 FQGNSA. The CDR3 here is CASSPGGGLAGVSHNEQFF. CDR3 nucleotides: TGTGCCAGCAGCCCGGGGGGGGGACTAGCGGGAGTGTCCCACAATGAGCAGTTCTTC.

The chain couples TRBV9 to TRBJ1-1; no clear D gene. The CDR3 length is 15 residues. Trimming pared 4 bases from V and 6 bases from J, leaving 19 bases between. CDR1 and CDR2 from the germline V gene are SGDLS and YYNGEE. The CDR3 DNA reads as TGTGCCAGCAGCCCGCACCACGGCCCGGGAGCTGAAGCTTTCTTT. It specifies CASSPHHGPGAEAFF.

V and J are TRBV7-6 and TRBJ1-5; D may be TRBD1 (6 bases). The germline V gene has CDR1 SGHVS and CDR2 FNYEAQ. V dropped 5 bases and J dropped 6 bases, with 14 bases sitting between them. The CDR3 consists of 14 residues. Written as DNA, the CDR3 is TGTGCCAGCAGCCCGTTTTTGGGGGCTCAGCCCCAGCATTTT. The encoded protein is CASSPFLGAQPQHF.

The chain has TRBV7-3 and TRBJ1-2, with a weak D call TRBD1 (6 bases). Germline-derived CDR1 and CDR2 are SGHTA and FQGTGA. The germline V and J ends were trimmed by 1 base and 3 bases, with 9 bases remaining between them. The CDR3 length is 14 residues. DNA of the CDR3: TGTGCCAGCAGCTTAATGGGGGGCGACTATGGCTACACCTTC. Translation: CASSLMGGDYGYTF. Complete variable domain (other parts from reference TRBV7-3 and TRBJ1-2): GAGVSQTPSNKVTEKGKYVELRCDPISGHTALYWYRQSLGQGPEFLIYFQGTGAADDSGLPNDRFFAVRPEGSVSTLKIQRTERGDSAVYLCASSLMGGDYGYTFGSGTRLTVV.

This clone is large (0.1 to 1%). The chain employs TRBV7-9 and TRBJ1-1; D is undetermined. The CDR3 has 13 residues. The germline gives CDR1 SEHNR, CDR2 FQNEAQ (reference sequence). Between the trimmed V and J ends, which lost 5 bases and 6 bases, there was a span of 13 bases. The CDR3, as DNA: TGTGCCAGCAGCACAGTAGGACCTCCTGAAGCTTTCTTT. The encoded protein is CASSTVGPPEAFF.

V and J are TRBV27 and TRBJ2-7; 10 bases agree with TRBD1. V dropped 3 bases and J dropped 2; count of bases not matched to a gene: 22. The germline V gene encodes CDR1 MNHEY and CDR2 SMNVEV (reference sequence). CDR3 length: 21 residues. DNA for the CDR3: TGTGCCAGCAGTTTCATAGCCTACGGGACAGGGGCTCGAGTCGGTACCTACGAGCAGTACTTC. This translates into CASSFIAYGTGARVGTYEQYF.

The J gene is TRBJ2-3, the V gene TRBV2; possibly TRBD1 or TRBD2 for D (5 bases each). The ends were cut back, 8 bases at V and 4 bases at J, with 13 bases in the middle. Germline CDR1 reads SNHLY; CDR2 reads FYNNEI. The CDR3 contains 13 residues. DNA for the CDR3: TGTGCCAGCGAAGATGGGACGGCAGATACGCAGTATTTT. This translates into CASEDGTADTQYF. The full variable domain, completed using reference TRBV2 and TRBJ2-3, is EPEVTQTPSHQVTQMGQEVILRCVPISNHLYFYWYRQILGQKVEFLVSFYNNEISEKSEIFDDQFSVERPDGSNFTLKIRSTKLEDSAMYFCASEDGTADTQYFGPGTRLTVL.

This clone is a singleton in its sample. The V gene is TRBV29-1, the J gene TRBJ1-2, with D possibly being TRBD1 (5 bases). From germline, CDR1 is SQVTM and CDR2 ANQGSEA. The CDR3 length is 13 residues. Deletions cut 3 bases from V and 3 bases from J, with 11 bases between. CDR3: CSVESGMDYGYTF. CDR3 sequence (DNA): TGCAGCGTTGAGTCAGGGATGGACTATGGCTACACCTTC.

The chain couples TRBV11-3 to TRBJ2-1; perhaps TRBD1 as D (6 bases). V shed 5 bases and J shed 3 bases, with 23 bases lying between them. The germline CDR1 and CDR2 sequences are SGHNT and YENEEA. CDR3 length: 18 residues. The CDR3 here is CASSSSKDRNGLYNEQFF. In DNA, the CDR3 is TGTGCCAGCAGCAGTTCGAAGGACAGAAATGGGCTCTACAATGAGCAGTTCTTC. Variable domain in full (rest from reference TRBV11-3 and TRBJ2-1): EAGVVQSPRYKIIEKKQPVAFWCNPISGHNTLYWYLQNLGQGPELLIRYENEEAVDDSQLPKDRFSAERLKGVDSTLKIQPAELGDSAVYLCASSSSKDRNGLYNEQFFGPGTRLTVL.

This clone was seen once. The chain carries TRBV18 and TRBJ2-5, with unresolved D. V lost 3 bases to trimming and J lost 4 bases, with 9 bases between them. The CDR3 extends over 13 amino acids. Germline values: CDR1 KGHSH, CDR2 LQKENI. CDR3 sequence: CASSPAAGETQYF. The CDR3 DNA sequence: TGTGCCAGCTCACCGGCCGCCGGAGAGACCCAGTACTTC.

This clone was counted once. This chain joins TRBV5-5 and TRBJ1-2; 7 positions match TRBD1. With V trimmed by 2 bases and J by 4 bases, 5 bases remained unmatched. Germline CDR1 SGHKS, CDR2 YYEKEE (reference sequence). The CDR3 has 14 residues. CDR3 coding DNA: TGTGCCAGCAGCTTAACAGGGGTTGGCTATGGCTACACCTTC. Its protein product is CASSLTGVGYGYTF.

By its share, this clone is large (0.1 to 1%). The chain is built from TRBV6-6 and TRBJ2-3, with 7 bases aligning to TRBD2. V lost 5 bases to trimming and J lost 9 bases; unmatched junction nucleotides: 14. The V gene's germline CDR1 is MNHNY and CDR2 SVGAGI (reference sequence). The CDR3 has 15 amino acids. The CDR3 loop is CASSDIAGVDGTQYF. The CDR3 nucleotides read TGTGCCAGCAGTGACATAGCGGGTGTAGACGGGACGCAGTATTTT.

The V call is TRBV19, the J call TRBJ2-2; the D gene is possibly TRBD2 (5 bases). V was clipped by 6 bases and J by 7 bases, with 18 bases between them. CDR3 length equals 15 residues. Germline CDR1 and CDR2: LNHDA and SQIVND (reference sequence). The CDR3 loop reads CASSNGLPRSGELFF. CDR3 sequence (DNA): TGTGCCAGTAGCAACGGACTTCCTAGAAGCGGGGAGCTGTTTTTT.

V usage is TRBV6-5 and J usage is TRBJ1-4, with TRBD1 identical over 10 bases. Germline V CDR1 and CDR2: MNHEY, SVGAGI. After removal of 8 bases from V and 8 bases from J, the junction contained 11 bases not matched to a gene. This CDR3 is 15 amino acids long. The CDR3 loop is CASGRSGTGDEKLFF. In nucleotides, the CDR3 is TGTGCCAGCGGCCGATCCGGGACAGGGGACGAAAAACTGTTTTTT.

This chain uses TRBV19 with TRBJ2-5, with D unresolved. V was clipped by 3 bases and J by 4 bases, with 15 bases between them. CDR3 length: 15 residues. Germline V gene sequence: CDR1 LNHDA, CDR2 SQIVND (reference sequence). The CDR3 DNA is TGTGCCAGTAGTATTTCGCGGCTCTGGGTAGAGACCCAGTACTTC. Translation: CASSISRLWVETQYF.

The gene calls are TRBV5-4 and TRBJ1-1; D gene uncertain. Germline V gene sequence: CDR1 SGHNT, CDR2 YYREEE (reference sequence). V was pared by 0 bases and J by 1 base, with 7 bases between. The CDR3 extends over 14 amino acids. CDR3 coding DNA: TGTGCCAGCAGCTTGGCACAGAAGAACACTGAAGCTTTCTTT. Translating it yields CASSLAQKNTEAFF.